What follows are 5 T cell receptor beta chains derived from one specimen sequenced in a study of PD-1 blockade in mismatch repair-deficient tumors. Libraries were prepared by immunoSEQ multiplex PCR; TCRdb keeps only in-frame clonotypes and omits some of them. The sample shows about 15,000 clones, approximately 84% of them seen only once. Source: PBMCs, taken before pembrolizumab treatment. All receptors derive from an adult with mismatch repair-deficient cancer.

V gene TRBV7-8 combines with J gene TRBJ2-7, with 8 bases identical to TRBD1. With 5 bases clipped from V and 3 bases from J, the junction kept 9 bases outside the gene matches. The length of the CDR3 is 15 residues. The germline V gene has CDR1 SGHVS and CDR2 FQNEAQ. CDR3 nucleotide sequence: TGTGCCAGCAGCCCCCGCCGGGACAGGAACTACGAGCAGTACTTC. Protein sequence: CASSPRRDRNYEQYF.

V gene TRBV2 combines with J gene TRBJ1-2; a possible D gene is TRBD1 (5 bases). V lost 5 bases and J 4 bases, leaving 23 bases between the germline ends. From germline, CDR1 is SNHLY and CDR2 FYNNEI. The length of the CDR3 is 17 residues. CDR3: CASSLFPGWGDTYGYTF. The CDR3, as DNA: TGTGCCAGCAGTCTATTCCCCGGCTGGGGGGATACCTATGGCTACACCTTC.

This chain uses TRBV14 with TRBJ2-5; tentatively, D is TRBD2 (6 bases). The DNA matches TRBJ2-7 better at its end, which makes the J call doubtful. Germline-derived CDR1 and CDR2 are SGHDN and FVKESK. The CDR3 consists of 14 residues. The CDR3 spells CASSQDPRDYEQYF. CDR3 in DNA: TGTGCCAGCAGCCAAGATCCGCGGGACTACGAGCAGTACTTC.

For this clone: The junction shows a germline mismatch at one end, possibly a read error. V and J are TRBV10-3 and TRBJ2-7, with D possibly TRBD2 on 6 matching bases. The germline V gene has CDR1 ENHRY and CDR2 SYGVKD. This CDR3 has 12 residues. The CDR3 DNA reads as TGTGCCAGCAGTTCGACTAGTCGCGAGCAGTACTTC. Translating it yields CASSSTSREQYF.

The J gene is TRBJ2-3, the V gene TRBV18; 7 bases are shared with TRBD2. The germline CDR1 and CDR2 sequences are KGHSH and LQKENI. The CDR3 contains 15 residues. V shed 2 bases and J 6 bases; nucleotides not matched to a gene: 8. The CDR3 nucleotides read TGTGCCAGCTCACCAGCCGGACTAGACTCGGATACGCAGTATTTT. Protein product: CASSPAGLDSDTQYF.